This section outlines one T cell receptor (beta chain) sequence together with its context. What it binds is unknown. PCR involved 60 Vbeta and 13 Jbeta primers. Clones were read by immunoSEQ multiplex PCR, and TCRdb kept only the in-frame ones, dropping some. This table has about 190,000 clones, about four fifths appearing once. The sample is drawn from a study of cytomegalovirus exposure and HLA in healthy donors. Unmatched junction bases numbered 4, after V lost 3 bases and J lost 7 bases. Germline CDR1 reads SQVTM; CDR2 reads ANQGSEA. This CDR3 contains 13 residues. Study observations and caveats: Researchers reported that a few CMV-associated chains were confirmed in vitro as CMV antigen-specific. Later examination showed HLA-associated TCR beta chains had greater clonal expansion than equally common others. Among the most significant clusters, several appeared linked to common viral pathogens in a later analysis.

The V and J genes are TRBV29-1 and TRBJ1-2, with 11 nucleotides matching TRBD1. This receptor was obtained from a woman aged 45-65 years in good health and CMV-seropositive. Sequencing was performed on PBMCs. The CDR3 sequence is CSVDGQGAGGYTF. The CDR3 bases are TGCAGCGTTGACGGACAGGGGGCTGGTGGCTACACCTTC. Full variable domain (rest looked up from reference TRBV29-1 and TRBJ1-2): SAVISQKPSRDICQRGTSLTIQCQVDSQVTMMFWYRQQPGQSLTLIATANQGSEATYESGFVIDKFPISRPNLTFSTLTVSNMSPEDSSIYLCSVDGQGAGGYTFGSGTRLTVV.